The clone carrying this TCR delta chain was seen a few times. A much larger clone sits a single nucleotide away, making a read error possible. Other DNA sequences from this sample encode an identical CDR3 as well. These data originate in a study of gamma-delta T cells after stem cell transplantation. TCRdb fed the RT-PCR reads to CATT. Seen here are 2,100 or so delta-chain clones, 30% to 35% observed once, and the top ten hold about 37%. The CDR3 runs to 24 residues. Germline V gene sequence: CDR1 GEAIGNYY, CDR2 EKD. Sequencing used gamma-delta T cells. V is TRDV2 and J is TRDJ3, with 13 bases matching TRDD3. The source is a human donor. It is not recorded whose cells these are; they may come from a transplant donor. The CDR3 nucleotides are TGCGCCTGTGACCAAGTAGCTTCTCCCACTGGGGGATACGAGGGCTCCTGGGACACCCGACAGATGTTTTTC. Its translation: CACDQVASPTGGYEGSWDTRQMFF.